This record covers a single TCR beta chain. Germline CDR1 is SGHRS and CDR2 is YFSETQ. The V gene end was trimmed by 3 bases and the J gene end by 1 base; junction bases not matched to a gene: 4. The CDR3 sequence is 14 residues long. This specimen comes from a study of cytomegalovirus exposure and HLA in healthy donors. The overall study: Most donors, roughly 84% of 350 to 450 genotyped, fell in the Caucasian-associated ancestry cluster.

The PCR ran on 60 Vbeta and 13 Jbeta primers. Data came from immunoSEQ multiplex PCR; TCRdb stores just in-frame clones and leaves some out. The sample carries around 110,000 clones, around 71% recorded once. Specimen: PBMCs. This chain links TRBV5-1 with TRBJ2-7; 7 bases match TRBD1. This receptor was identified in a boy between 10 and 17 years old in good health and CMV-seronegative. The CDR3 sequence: CASSYRDSSYEQYF. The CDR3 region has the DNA TGCGCCAGCAGCTACCGGGACAGTTCCTACGAGCAGTACTTC.